This T cell receptor beta chain was sequenced in a study of OX40 agonist ivuxolimab in advanced cancers. Study-level information: A male proportion of about 84% was recorded, with mean age around 60 years and range roughly 20 to 90.

In regard to this clone: Its antigen remains unidentified. A read error may explain this, as a much larger clone is one base away. The identical CDR3 is also encoded by other nucleotide sequences in the sample.

With V trimmed by 5 bases and J by 5 bases, 9 bases remained unmatched. The length of the CDR3 is 16 residues. Germline CDR1 is SGHVS and CDR2 is FNYEAQ. Assay: immunoSEQ multiplex PCR; the TCRdb copy retains only in-frame clones and omits some. The sample lists some 42,000 clones, roughly four fifths occurring once. Notes on the study in general: Dose levels from 0.1 to 3.0 mg/kg saw CD4+ and CD8+ blood T cells expand clonally by week 6. On average, CD8+ T cells showed a greater number of expanded clones than CD4+.

The sequence came from an adult with an advanced solid tumor such as melanoma, head and neck, liver or kidney cancer. This chain links TRBV7-6 with TRBJ1-5; the match to TRBD1 covers 10 bases. This specimen consisted of CD4+ or CD8+ T cells sorted from blood, obtained in a trial of the OX40 agonist ivuxolimab. The CDR3 protein is CASSEGTGEYDQPQHF. The DNA for the CDR3 is TGTGCCAGCAGCGAAGGGACAGGGGAATATGATCAGCCCCAGCATTTT.